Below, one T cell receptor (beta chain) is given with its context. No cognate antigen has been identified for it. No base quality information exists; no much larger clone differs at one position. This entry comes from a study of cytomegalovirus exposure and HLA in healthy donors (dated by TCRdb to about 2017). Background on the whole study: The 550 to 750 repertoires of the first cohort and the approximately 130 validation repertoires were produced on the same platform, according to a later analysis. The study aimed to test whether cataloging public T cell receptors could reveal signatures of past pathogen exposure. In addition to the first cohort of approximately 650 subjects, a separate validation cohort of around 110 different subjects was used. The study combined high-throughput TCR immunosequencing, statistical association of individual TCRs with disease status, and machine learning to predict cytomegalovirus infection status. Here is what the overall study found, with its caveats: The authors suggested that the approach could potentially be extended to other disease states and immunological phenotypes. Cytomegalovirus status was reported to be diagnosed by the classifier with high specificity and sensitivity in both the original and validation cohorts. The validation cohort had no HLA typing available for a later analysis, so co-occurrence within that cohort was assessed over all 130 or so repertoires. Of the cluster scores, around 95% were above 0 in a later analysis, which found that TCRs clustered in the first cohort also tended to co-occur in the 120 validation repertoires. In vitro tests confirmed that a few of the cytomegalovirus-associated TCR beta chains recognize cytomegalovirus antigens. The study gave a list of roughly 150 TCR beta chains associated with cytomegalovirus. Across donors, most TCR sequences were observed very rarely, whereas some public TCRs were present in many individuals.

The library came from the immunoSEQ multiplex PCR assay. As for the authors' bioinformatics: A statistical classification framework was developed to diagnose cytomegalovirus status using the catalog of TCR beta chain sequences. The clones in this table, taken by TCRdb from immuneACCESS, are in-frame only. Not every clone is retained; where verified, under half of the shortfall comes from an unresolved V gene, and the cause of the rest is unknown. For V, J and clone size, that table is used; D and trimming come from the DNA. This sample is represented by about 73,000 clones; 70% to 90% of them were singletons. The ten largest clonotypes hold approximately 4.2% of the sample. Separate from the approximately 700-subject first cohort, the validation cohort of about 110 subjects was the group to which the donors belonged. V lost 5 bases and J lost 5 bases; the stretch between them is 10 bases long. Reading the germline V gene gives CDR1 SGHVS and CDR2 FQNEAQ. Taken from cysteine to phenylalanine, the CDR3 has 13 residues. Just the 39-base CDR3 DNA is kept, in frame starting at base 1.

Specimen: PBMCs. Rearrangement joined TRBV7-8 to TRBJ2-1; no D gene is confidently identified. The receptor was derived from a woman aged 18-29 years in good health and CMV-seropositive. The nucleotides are TGTGCCAGCAGCCTATTCCGGGACAATGAGCAGTTCTTC. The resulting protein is CASSLFRDNEQFF.